This TCR beta chain came from a study of blood T cell repertoires in COVID-19 (dated by TCRdb to about 2020). About the study as a whole: The collaborator samples originated in the United States, Italy and Spain and spanned the acute and convalescent phases of COVID-19. The repertoires were released in a freely available public database meant as a resource for research on the immune response to SARS-CoV-2. Deeply sampled blood TCRbeta repertoires from subjects exposed to, actively infected with, or recovered from COVID-19 were included in the dataset. The material from the prospective study consisted of cDNA or gDNA derived from T cells, B-cell-depleted T cells, or PBMCs. Samples were obtained from the ongoing ImmuneRACE study (first 160 participants) and from about 1,300 subjects provided by 6 global collaborators. Sample metadata almost always included a de-identified subject ID, COVID-19 status, age in years and sex. Where HLA class I and class II types were available, the types were taken from metadata supplied by the sample provider, not from assay-based typing. Points the paper makes about the study in general: Clinical and demographic metadata were provided uncurated, with the amount varying by source and participant.

Of note for this clone: The clone's antigen remains unknown. Base qualities were left out, and no much larger clone turns up one base away.

Collaborating institutions collected whole blood in K2EDTA tubes following their own protocols. For TCRbeta analysis, collaborator samples were shipped as frozen whole blood, as isolated PBMCs, or as DNA extracted from either sample type. Its CDR3 holds 16 amino acids, cysteine through phenylalanine. Solely the CDR3 DNA is kept, with 48 bases framed from the first base. V is cut back by 6 bases and J by 14 bases, with 13 bases in the junction unmatched. From the germline V gene, CDR1 is MDHEN and CDR2 is SYDVKM. TCRbeta CDR3 regions were amplified from genomic DNA using the immunoSEQ Assay, a bias-controlled multiplex PCR. The authors' pipeline ran thus. Nucleated cell counts per sample were estimated from amplification of reference gene primers within the assay. To quantify the absolute abundance of each unique TCRbeta CDR3 rearrangement, sequence reads were collapsed and filtered. For each sample, productive Simpson clonality was calculated as the square root of Simpson's diversity index over productive rearrangements. TCRdb took over this immuneACCESS table, retaining in-frame rearrangements with V and J assigned. Such tables are incomplete; in checked studies, under half of the missing clones stem from an unresolved V gene, and the remainder is unexplained. The D gene and trimming were derived from the DNA, and the V and J assignments and clone size from that table. The sample table lists 150,000 or so clones, about 73% of them with a count of one. Approximately 1.8% of the sample is held by the ten biggest clonotypes.

This sequence uses TRBV28 and TRBJ2-1; 16 bases in between match TRBD2. The receptor's source is a man at least 80 years old with acute or convalescent COVID-19. The sample consisted of peripheral blood. The DNA sequence is given as TGTGCCAGCAGCGACAGTGGGACTAGCGGGGGGGCCTCTAAGTTCTTC. Its protein product is CASSDSGTSGGASKFF.